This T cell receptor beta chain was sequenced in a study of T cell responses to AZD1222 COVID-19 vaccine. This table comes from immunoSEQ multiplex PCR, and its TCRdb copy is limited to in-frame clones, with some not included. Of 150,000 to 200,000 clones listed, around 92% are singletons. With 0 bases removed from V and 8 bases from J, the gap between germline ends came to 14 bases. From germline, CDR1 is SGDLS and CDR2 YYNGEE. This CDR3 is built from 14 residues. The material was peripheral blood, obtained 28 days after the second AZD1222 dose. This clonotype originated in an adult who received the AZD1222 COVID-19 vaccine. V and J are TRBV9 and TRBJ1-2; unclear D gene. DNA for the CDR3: TGTGCCAGCAGCGTAGGATCGGAGGTGGGCGGCTACACCTTC. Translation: CASSVGSEVGGYTF.